A selection of T cell receptor beta chains follows, all from one sample in a study of blood T cell repertoires in COVID-19. This table comes from immunoSEQ multiplex PCR, and its TCRdb copy is limited to in-frame clones, with some not included. The sample includes 110,000 to 150,000 clones, around nine tenths of them seen just once. The material sequenced was peripheral blood. Receptors were obtained from a man aged 45-65 years with active or convalescent COVID-19. Each CDR3 is given with its conserved first and last residue. The D gene is left open where the match is weak. Clone size appears in some rows only: once, few, many, or a class for an expanded clone.

. | TRBJ2-7 | 16 | TRBV5-6 | . | CASSPVGARSSYEQYF | TGTGCCAGCAGCCCCGTGGGCGCGCGTTCTTCCTACGAGCAGTACTTC
. | TRBJ2-3 | 15 | TRBV10-3 | TRBD2 | CAISSGLVREDTQYF | TGTGCCATCAGTTCGGGACTAGTTAGGGAAGATACGCAGTATTTT
. | TRBJ1-1 | 15 | TRBV11-3 | TRBD1 | CASSRGQVGNTEAFF | TGTGCCAGCAGCCGGGGACAGGTTGGGAACACTGAAGCTTTCTTT
. | TRBJ1-2 | 13 | TRBV24-1 | . | CATSAAEAAGYTF | TGTGCCACCAGTGCAGCTGAGGCGGCTGGCTACACCTTC
. | TRBJ1-3 | 15 | TRBV28 | . | CASSRTRAYGNTIYF | TGTGCCAGCAGCCGAACCAGGGCATATGGAAACACCATATATTTT
. | TRBJ1-1 | 17 | TRBV5-6 | . | CASSLLTGGTVYTEAFF | TGTGCCAGCAGCTTACTAACGGGAGGAACCGTCTACACTGAAGCTTTCTTT
. | TRBJ2-5 | 15 | TRBV18 | TRBD2 | CASSPRAGGQETQYF | TGTGCCAGCTCACCGAGGGCGGGAGGTCAAGAGACCCAGTACTTC
. | TRBJ2-1 | 18 | TRBV28 | . | CASRSELASSPLYNEQFF | TGTGCCAGTCGCTCGGAGCTAGCGTCGAGCCCTCTCTACAATGAGCAGTTCTTC
once | TRBJ2-3 | 17 | TRBV5-8 | TRBD1 | CASSLAFVTGGRDTQYF | TGTGCCAGCAGCTTGGCCTTCGTAACAGGGGGACGAGATACGCAGTATTTT
. | TRBJ2-3 | 16 | TRBV7-9 | . | CASSPSFRGSTDTQYF | TGTGCCAGCAGCCCCAGTTTTAGGGGGTCCACAGATACGCAGTATTTT
. | TRBJ2-3 | 15 | TRBV15 | TRBD2 | CATSRDGTRSDTQYF | TGTGCCACCAGCAGAGACGGGACTAGATCCGATACGCAGTATTTT
once | TRBJ2-5 | 16 | TRBV5-1 | TRBD2 | CASSGGLAGREETQYF | TGCGCCAGCAGCGGAGGACTAGCGGGGCGAGAGGAGACCCAGTACTTC
. | TRBJ2-2 | 16 | TRBV7-8 | . | CASSLDAVSNTGELFF | TGTGCCAGCAGCTTAGATGCGGTATCGAACACCGGGGAGCTGTTTTTT
. | TRBJ2-5 | 14 | TRBV5-1 | TRBD1 | CASSRTGPQETQYF | TGCGCCAGCAGCCGGACAGGGCCACAAGAGACCCAGTACTTC
. | TRBJ2-2 | 16 | TRBV5-5 | TRBD1 | CASSADRVGLTGELFF | TGTGCCAGCAGCGCAGACAGGGTTGGGCTCACCGGGGAGCTGTTTTTT
. | TRBJ1-2 | 17 | TRBV10-3 | . | CAISESITGGKVTGYTF | TGTGCCATCAGTGAGTCGATAACGGGGGGCAAAGTGACTGGCTACACCTTC
. | TRBJ1-2 | 13 | TRBV28 | . | CASSFSRNYGYTF | TGTGCCAGCAGTTTTTCCAGAAACTATGGCTACACCTTC
. | TRBJ2-2 | 16 | TRBV5-1 | . | CASSFRDSSATGELFF | TGCGCCAGCAGCTTCCGGGACTCATCCGCCACCGGGGAGCTGTTTTTT
. | TRBJ1-5 | 14 | TRBV16 | . | CASSREGVGQPQHF | TGTGCCAGCAGCCGAGAGGGTGTCGGGCAGCCCCAGCATTTT
. | TRBJ2-5 | 11 | TRBV20-1 | . | CSAGVAETQYF | TGCTCCGCAGGGGTGGCGGAGACCCAGTACTTC
few | TRBJ2-7 | 11 | TRBV10-3 | TRBD1 | CAIRQGAEQYF | TGTGCCATCAGACAGGGGGCCGAGCAGTACTTC
. | TRBJ2-1 | 16 | TRBV2 | TRBD2 | CASSVRGGGSYNEQFF | TGTGCCAGCAGTGTCCGCGGGGGAGGCTCCTACAATGAGCAGTTCTTC
. | TRBJ1-1 | 19 | TRBV28 | TRBD1 | CASSLPLGTGWEGNTEAFF | TGTGCCAGCAGTCTCCCCCTAGGGACAGGGTGGGAGGGGAACACTGAAGCTTTCTTT
. | TRBJ1-1 | 13 | TRBV6-5 | . | CASQGHTDTEAFF | TGTGCCAGCCAGGGACATACGGACACTGAAGCTTTCTTT
. | TRBJ2-3 | 13 | TRBV7-9 | . | CASKAVSTDTQYF | TGTGCCAGCAAAGCGGTTAGCACAGATACGCAGTATTTT
. | TRBJ2-7 | 12 | TRBV3-1/TRBV3-2 | . | CASSHSGGEQYF | TGTGCCAGCAGCCATTCAGGCGGGGAGCAGTACTTC
. | TRBJ1-2 | 13 | TRBV6-5 | . | CASSYTGTYGYTF | TGTGCCAGCAGTTATACCGGGACTTATGGCTACACCTTC
. | TRBJ1-3 | 16 | TRBV28 | TRBD1 | CASSPPTGTVRNTIYF | TGTGCCAGCAGTCCCCCGACAGGGACGGTCCGAAACACCATATATTTT
. | TRBJ2-3 | 12 | TRBV27 | . | CASSLNRDTQYF | TGTGCCAGCAGTTTAAACAGAGATACGCAGTATTTT
. | TRBJ1-3 | 15 | TRBV6-1 | TRBD1 | CASSEGMTGTNTIYF | TGTGCCAGCAGTGAAGGGATGACAGGGACTAACACCATATATTTT
. | TRBJ1-4 | 15 | TRBV7-9 | . | CASSLGDTSNEKLFF | TGTGCCAGCAGCTTAGGGGACACGAGTAATGAAAAACTGTTTTTT
. | TRBJ2-1 | 16 | TRBV9 | . | CASSAVTGSSYNEQFF | TGTGCCAGCAGCGCGGTTACAGGGAGCTCCTACAATGAGCAGTTCTTC
. | TRBJ2-7 | 15 | TRBV6-6 | TRBD1 | CASSRTGTGEYEQYF | TGTGCCAGCAGCCGCACCGGGACAGGGGAATACGAGCAGTACTTC
. | TRBJ2-4 | 13 | TRBV4-1 | TRBD1 | CASSRDRTNIQYF | TGCGCCAGCAGCCGGGACAGAACGAACATTCAGTACTTC
. | TRBJ2-2 | 13 | TRBV12-3/TRBV12-4 | . | CASGGSAGGELFF | TGTGCCAGCGGGGGGAGTGCGGGCGGGGAGCTGTTTTTT
. | TRBJ2-5 | 17 | TRBV14 | TRBD2 | CASSHLRRGLAGETQYF | TGTGCCAGCAGCCACTTAAGAAGGGGACTAGCGGGAGAGACCCAGTACTTC
. | TRBJ2-4 | 17 | TRBV19 | . | CASSTPGQGLAKNIQYF | TGTGCCAGTAGTACCCCTGGGCAGGGGCTAGCCAAAAACATTCAGTACTTC
. | TRBJ1-1 | 12 | TRBV30 | . | CAWSVGGTEAFF | TGTGCCTGGAGTGTTGGAGGTACTGAAGCTTTCTTT
. | TRBJ2-1 | 13 | TRBV4-2 | . | CASSQGGANEQFF | TGTGCCAGCAGCCAAGGAGGAGCAAATGAGCAGTTCTTC
. | TRBJ2-5 | 14 | TRBV28 | TRBD1 | CASSKQGAQETQYF | TGTGCCAGCAGTAAACAGGGGGCCCAAGAGACCCAGTACTTC
. | TRBJ1-2 | 12 | TRBV7-3 | . | CASSPPHCGYTF | TGTGCCAGCAGCCCCCCCCACTGTGGCTACACCTTC
once | TRBJ2-5 | 14 | TRBV18 | . | CASSVRVAQETQYF | TGTGCCAGCTCGGTCAGGGTGGCTCAAGAGACCCAGTACTTC
. | TRBJ2-5 | 15 | TRBV28 | TRBD2 | CASSSGLAGVETQYF | TGTGCCAGCAGTTCGGGACTAGCGGGAGTAGAGACCCAGTACTTC
few | TRBJ1-6 | 14 | TRBV5-6 | . | CASSLGAGDSPLHF | TGTGCCAGCAGCTTGGGTGCGGGAGACTCACCCCTCCACTTT
. | TRBJ2-1 | 16 | TRBV29-1 | TRBD2 | CSVYSGLAGAYNEQFF | TGCAGCGTTTACTCGGGACTAGCGGGGGCCTACAATGAGCAGTTCTTC
once | TRBJ2-1 | 14 | TRBV7-3 | . | CASSNGLPTAGQFF | TGTGCCAGCAGCAACGGACTACCGACAGCCGGGCAGTTCTTC
few | TRBJ2-3 | 16 | TRBV5-1 | TRBD2 | CASSLGGTSGTDTQYF | TGCGCCAGCAGCTTGGGAGGGACTAGCGGGACAGATACGCAGTATTTT
. | TRBJ1-6 | 15 | TRBV14 | TRBD1 | CASSRSGQGASPLHF | TGTGCCAGCAGCCGGTCGGGACAGGGGGCTTCACCCCTCCACTTT
. | TRBJ1-3 | 14 | TRBV30 | . | CAWSLGGSGNTIYF | TGTGCCTGGAGTCTTGGCGGCTCTGGAAACACCATATATTTT
. | TRBJ1-2 | 15 | TRBV9 | TRBD1 | CASSTWDRALYGYTF | TGTGCCAGCAGCACCTGGGACAGGGCCCTCTATGGCTACACCTTC
. | TRBJ2-2 | 14 | TRBV19 | . | CASSMGTFGGELFF | TGTGCCAGTAGTATGGGGACTTTTGGCGGGGAGCTGTTTTTT
. | TRBJ2-7 | 15 | TRBV3-1/TRBV3-2 | TRBD1 | CASSETGQGTYEQYF | TGTGCCAGCAGCGAGACGGGACAGGGGACCTACGAGCAGTACTTC